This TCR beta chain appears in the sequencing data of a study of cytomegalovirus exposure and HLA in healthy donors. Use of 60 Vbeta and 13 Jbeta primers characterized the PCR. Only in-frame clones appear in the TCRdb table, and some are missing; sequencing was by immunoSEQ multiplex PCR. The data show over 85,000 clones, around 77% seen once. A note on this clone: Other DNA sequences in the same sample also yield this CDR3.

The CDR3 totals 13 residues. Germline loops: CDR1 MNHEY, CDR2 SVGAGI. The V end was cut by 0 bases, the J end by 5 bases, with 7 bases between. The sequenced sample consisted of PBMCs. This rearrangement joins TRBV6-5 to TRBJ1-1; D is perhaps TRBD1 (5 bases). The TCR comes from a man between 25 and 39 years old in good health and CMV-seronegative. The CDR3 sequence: CASSYSRGTEAFF. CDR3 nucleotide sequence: TGTGCCAGCAGTTACTCTCGGGGGACTGAAGCTTTCTTT.